These T cell receptor beta chains were read from a single sample in a study of blood T cell repertoires in COVID-19. Generated by immunoSEQ multiplex PCR, the TCRdb table keeps only in-frame clones and is missing some. The sample holds approximately 180,000 clones, 60% to 80% seen once. Sequencing input: PBMCs or T cells enriched from blood (not recorded which). The receptors here all came from a woman between 50 and 59 years old who had recovered from COVID-19. CDR3s include the opening cysteine and the closing phenylalanine or tryptophan. Each record gives: J gene, V gene, clone size, D gene, CDR3 protein, CDR3 DNA. D genes are given only for firm matches. The listing skips clone size in some rows; elsewhere it reads once, few, many or a size class.

J gene: TRBJ1-2; V gene: TRBV5-1; clone size: NA; D gene: NA; CDR3 protein: CASSASEVYGYTF; CDR3 DNA: TGCGCCAGCAGCGCTTCGGAGGTCTATGGCTACACCTTC
J gene: TRBJ1-1; V gene: TRBV13; clone size: NA; D gene: TRBD1; CDR3 protein: CASSRWGQNAEAFF; CDR3 DNA: TGTGCCAGCAGCCGATGGGGACAGAACGCTGAAGCTTTCTTT
J gene: TRBJ1-2; V gene: TRBV10-2; clone size: NA; D gene: NA; CDR3 protein: CASSLFQGGVRHGYTF; CDR3 DNA: TGCGCCAGCAGCCTCTTTCAGGGCGGCGTACGACATGGCTACACCTTC
J gene: TRBJ1-5; V gene: TRBV19; clone size: NA; D gene: TRBD1; CDR3 protein: CASSSRTGSGNQPQHF; CDR3 DNA: TGTGCCAGTAGTTCCCGGACAGGATCGGGCAATCAGCCCCAGCATTTT
J gene: TRBJ2-1; V gene: TRBV30; clone size: NA; D gene: TRBD2; CDR3 protein: CAWSSSGDEQFF; CDR3 DNA: TGTGCCTGGAGTTCTAGCGGGGATGAGCAGTTCTTC
J gene: TRBJ2-3; V gene: TRBV27; clone size: NA; D gene: NA; CDR3 protein: CASSHVRNTLTDTQYF; CDR3 DNA: TGTGCCAGCAGCCACGTCAGGAACACTCTTACAGATACGCAGTATTTT
J gene: TRBJ2-7; V gene: TRBV9; clone size: NA; D gene: TRBD2; CDR3 protein: CASSPDSGLAGFYEQYF; CDR3 DNA: TGTGCCAGCAGCCCCGACTCGGGACTAGCGGGATTCTACGAGCAGTACTTC
J gene: TRBJ2-2; V gene: TRBV19; clone size: NA; D gene: TRBD2; CDR3 protein: CASSIRLAGSRTGELFF; CDR3 DNA: TGTGCCAGTAGTATCCGACTAGCGGGATCTCGGACCGGGGAGCTGTTTTTT
J gene: TRBJ2-1; V gene: TRBV9; clone size: NA; D gene: NA; CDR3 protein: CASSVGGEPNNEQFF; CDR3 DNA: TGTGCCAGCAGCGTCGGGGGAGAGCCGAACAATGAGCAGTTCTTC
J gene: TRBJ1-5; V gene: TRBV9; clone size: NA; D gene: NA; CDR3 protein: CASSVAGDSNQPQHF; CDR3 DNA: TGTGCCAGCAGCGTAGCGGGGGATAGCAATCAGCCCCAGCATTTT
J gene: TRBJ1-6; V gene: TRBV27; clone size: NA; D gene: TRBD1; CDR3 protein: CASSSPLGQGNSPLHF; CDR3 DNA: TGTGCCAGCAGTTCACCCCTGGGACAGGGAAATTCACCCCTCCACTTT
J gene: TRBJ2-1; V gene: TRBV27; clone size: NA; D gene: TRBD2; CDR3 protein: CASSLGLAQYNEQFF; CDR3 DNA: TGTGCCAGCAGTTTAGGACTAGCGCAATACAATGAGCAGTTCTTC
J gene: TRBJ1-3; V gene: TRBV9; clone size: NA; D gene: TRBD1; CDR3 protein: CASSVGTGSGNTIYF; CDR3 DNA: TGTGCCAGCAGCGTAGGGACAGGCTCTGGAAACACCATATATTTT
J gene: TRBJ2-1; V gene: TRBV6-5; clone size: few; D gene: NA; CDR3 protein: CATVDSRSYNEQFF; CDR3 DNA: TGTGCCACCGTGGACTCGCGGTCCTACAATGAGCAGTTCTTC
J gene: TRBJ1-1; V gene: TRBV6-5; clone size: NA; D gene: NA; CDR3 protein: CASSYVGGTEAFF; CDR3 DNA: TGTGCCAGCAGTTACGTGGGGGGAACTGAAGCTTTCTTT
J gene: TRBJ1-3; V gene: TRBV15; clone size: NA; D gene: NA; CDR3 protein: CATSRLPSSAGNTIYF; CDR3 DNA: TGTGCCACCAGCAGGCTTCCCTCGTCGGCTGGAAACACCATATATTTT
J gene: TRBJ2-1; V gene: TRBV3-1/TRBV3-2; clone size: NA; D gene: TRBD2; CDR3 protein: CASSQDQGWAGGSYNEQFF; CDR3 DNA: TGTGCCAGCAGCCAAGATCAAGGTTGGGCGGGAGGATCTTACAATGAGCAGTTCTTC
J gene: TRBJ2-1; V gene: TRBV6-1; clone size: few; D gene: NA; CDR3 protein: CASSEGGGANEQFF; CDR3 DNA: TGTGCCAGCAGTGAAGGTGGAGGGGCCAATGAGCAGTTCTTC
J gene: TRBJ2-2; V gene: TRBV9; clone size: NA; D gene: TRBD2; CDR3 protein: CASSGGTNERRSGELFF; CDR3 DNA: TGTGCCAGCAGCGGGGGGACTAATGAGCGGAGATCCGGGGAGCTGTTTTTT
J gene: TRBJ1-5; V gene: TRBV29-1; clone size: NA; D gene: TRBD1; CDR3 protein: CSVAGGYNQPQHF; CDR3 DNA: TGCAGCGTTGCAGGGGGTTACAATCAGCCCCAGCATTTT
J gene: TRBJ1-1; V gene: TRBV5-1; clone size: NA; D gene: NA; CDR3 protein: CASSLAIHTEAFF; CDR3 DNA: TGCGCCAGCAGCTTGGCCATTCACACTGAAGCTTTCTTT
J gene: TRBJ1-5; V gene: TRBV6-2/TRBV6-3; clone size: NA; D gene: NA; CDR3 protein: CASSLLTGGTQHF; CDR3 DNA: TGTGCCAGCAGCCTCCTAACAGGAGGGACCCAGCATTTT
J gene: TRBJ2-5; V gene: TRBV27; clone size: few; D gene: NA; CDR3 protein: CASSLGGAQETQYF; CDR3 DNA: TGTGCCAGCAGTTTAGGTGGGGCCCAAGAGACCCAGTACTTC
J gene: TRBJ1-2; V gene: TRBV5-1; clone size: NA; D gene: TRBD1; CDR3 protein: CASRNQYRGTNYGYTF; CDR3 DNA: TGCGCCAGCAGGAATCAGTACAGGGGTACTAACTATGGCTACACCTTC
J gene: TRBJ2-1; V gene: TRBV11-3; clone size: NA; D gene: TRBD1; CDR3 protein: CASSRDRGRHNEQFF; CDR3 DNA: TGTGCCAGCAGCCGGGACAGGGGCCGGCACAATGAGCAGTTCTTC
J gene: TRBJ2-3; V gene: TRBV7-9; clone size: NA; D gene: NA; CDR3 protein: CASSSPAGSDTQYF; CDR3 DNA: TGTGCCAGCAGCTCACCCGCAGGGTCAGATACGCAGTATTTT
J gene: TRBJ2-1; V gene: TRBV11-3; clone size: NA; D gene: TRBD2; CDR3 protein: CASSWKGLAGYNEQFF; CDR3 DNA: TGTGCCAGCAGCTGGAAGGGACTAGCGGGATACAATGAGCAGTTCTTC
J gene: TRBJ2-1; V gene: TRBV2; clone size: NA; D gene: NA; CDR3 protein: CASRDYYNEQFF; CDR3 DNA: TGTGCCAGCAGAGACTATTACAATGAGCAGTTCTTC
J gene: TRBJ2-1; V gene: TRBV19; clone size: NA; D gene: NA; CDR3 protein: CASSTLNEQFF; CDR3 DNA: TGTGCCAGTAGTACCCTCAATGAGCAGTTCTTC
J gene: TRBJ1-2; V gene: TRBV5-1; clone size: NA; D gene: TRBD1; CDR3 protein: CASSWDRVGYGYTF; CDR3 DNA: TGCGCCAGCAGCTGGGACAGGGTTGGCTATGGCTACACCTTC
J gene: TRBJ1-6; V gene: TRBV28; clone size: NA; D gene: NA; CDR3 protein: CASSLGGNSPLHF; CDR3 DNA: TGTGCCAGCAGTTTAGGGGGGAATTCACCCCTCCACTTT
J gene: TRBJ2-7; V gene: TRBV2; clone size: NA; D gene: TRBD2; CDR3 protein: CASSPTSASYEQYF; CDR3 DNA: TGTGCCAGCAGCCCGACTAGCGCCTCCTACGAGCAGTACTTC
J gene: TRBJ1-2; V gene: TRBV11-1; clone size: NA; D gene: NA; CDR3 protein: CASSVDRFNYGYTF; CDR3 DNA: TGTGCCAGCAGCGTAGACCGGTTTAACTATGGCTACACCTTC
J gene: TRBJ1-4; V gene: TRBV9; clone size: NA; D gene: TRBD1; CDR3 protein: CASSVSYGDRAEKLFF; CDR3 DNA: TGTGCCAGCAGCGTATCTTATGGGGACAGGGCAGAAAAACTGTTTTTT
J gene: TRBJ1-2; V gene: TRBV28; clone size: NA; D gene: NA; CDR3 protein: CASSYAVQGLRGYTF; CDR3 DNA: TGTGCCAGCAGTTATGCGGTTCAGGGCTTACGTGGCTACACCTTC
J gene: TRBJ2-7; V gene: TRBV12-3/TRBV12-4; clone size: NA; D gene: NA; CDR3 protein: CASSLKALYEQYF; CDR3 DNA: TGTGCCAGCAGTTTAAAAGCTCTTTACGAGCAGTACTTC
J gene: TRBJ2-7; V gene: TRBV7-9; clone size: few; D gene: NA; CDR3 protein: CASSPQSSYEQYF; CDR3 DNA: TGTGCCAGCAGCCCACAAAGCTCCTACGAGCAGTACTTC
J gene: TRBJ2-3; V gene: TRBV6-5; clone size: NA; D gene: TRBD1; CDR3 protein: CASSTQGQSTDTQYF; CDR3 DNA: TGTGCCAGCAGTACCCAGGGACAGAGCACAGATACGCAGTATTTT
J gene: TRBJ2-3; V gene: TRBV24-1; clone size: medium-sized; D gene: TRBD2; CDR3 protein: CATSDFAASGASTDTQYF; CDR3 DNA: TGTGCCACCAGTGATTTCGCCGCTAGCGGGGCCAGCACAGATACGCAGTATTTT
J gene: TRBJ2-3; V gene: TRBV7-2; clone size: NA; D gene: TRBD1; CDR3 protein: CASSYTGGWTDTQYF; CDR3 DNA: TGTGCCAGCAGCTATACAGGGGGCTGGACAGATACGCAGTATTTT
J gene: TRBJ1-5; V gene: TRBV2; clone size: NA; D gene: NA; CDR3 protein: CASSANSGNQPQHF; CDR3 DNA: TGTGCCAGCAGTGCCAACAGTGGCAATCAGCCCCAGCATTTT